The 18 T cell receptor beta chains below come from one sample, sequenced in a study of blood T cell repertoires in COVID-19. Only in-frame clones appear in the TCRdb table, and some are missing; sequencing was by immunoSEQ multiplex PCR. The repertoire holds some 320,000 clones, with about 92% as singletons. The sample taken for sequencing was PBMCs or T cells enriched from blood (not recorded which). These receptors originate from a man aged 55 to 70 who had recovered from COVID-19.

The gene calls are TRBV7-6 and TRBJ1-1; no reliable D call. CDR3 length: 13 residues. V was shortened by 1 base and J by 5 bases, with 8 bases between the two germline ends. CDR1 and CDR2 (germline): SGHVS, FNYEAQ. This CDR3 reads CASSLGRATEAFF. The CDR3 region has the DNA TGTGCCAGCAGCTTAGGTCGCGCGACTGAAGCTTTCTTT.

This clone is a singleton in its sample. The V call is TRBV29-1, the J call TRBJ1-1, with D possibly matching TRBD1 (5 bases). The CDR3 spans 10 residues. Between the trimmed V and J ends, which lost 4 bases and 6 bases, there was a span of 6 bases. The germline V gene encodes CDR1 SQVTM and CDR2 ANQGSEA. The DNA for the CDR3 is TGCAGCGTTGGGGGGGCTGAAGCTTTCTTT. It is translated as CSVGGAEAFF.

CDR3 sequence: CASSLGVGTGVGYTF. The CDR3 coding sequence is TGTGCCAGCAGCTTAGGGGTGGGGACAGGAGTTGGCTACACCTTC. The rearrangement joins TRBV7-6 to TRBJ1-2, with 8 bases fitting TRBD1. V dropped 1 base and J dropped 7; count of bases not matched to a gene: 8. The CDR3 sequence is 15 residues long. Germline V gene sequence: CDR1 SGHVS, CDR2 FNYEAQ.

In this sample, this clone turned up a few times. Different DNA sequences within this sample yield the same CDR3. The V call is TRBV3-1 (or the pseudogene TRBV3-2), the J call TRBJ2-1, with TRBD2 matching over 14 bases. This CDR3 has 16 amino acids. With 1 base clipped from V and 7 bases from J, the junction kept 3 bases outside the gene matches. Germline CDR1 LGHDT, CDR2 YNNKEL (reference sequence). The CDR3 reads CASSQAGTSGSNEQFF. CDR3 DNA: TGTGCCAGCAGCCAAGCCGGGACTAGCGGGAGTAATGAGCAGTTCTTC.

V is TRBV6-5 and J is TRBJ1-1; maybe TRBD1 (5 bases). Per germline, CDR1 MNHEY and CDR2 SVGAGI. V was shortened by 0 bases and J by 8 bases, with 16 bases between the two germline ends. The CDR3 is made up of 15 amino acids. The CDR3 loop reads CASSYSKGSLSEAFF. CDR3 coding DNA: TGTGCCAGCAGTTACTCGAAGGGGTCCCTGTCGGAAGCTTTCTTT.

V gene TRBV28 combines with J gene TRBJ1-2, with TRBD1 as a possible D gene (6 bases). V lost 4 bases and J lost 6, with 12 bases in between. CDR3 length equals 13 residues. Germline-derived CDR1 and CDR2 are MDHEN and SYDVKM. CDR3 coding DNA: TGTGCCAGCAGTTCGCAGGGGTCCCATGGCTACACCTTC. It yields the protein CASSSQGSHGYTF.

CDR3 in amino acids: CASTQTGGSTGELFF. The CDR3 nucleotides read TGTGCCAGCACTCAAACAGGGGGATCCACCGGGGAGCTGTTTTTT. The chain combines TRBV6-6 with TRBJ2-2; 8 nucleotides match TRBD1. CDR1 and CDR2 from the germline V gene are MNHNY and SVGAGI (reference sequence). The CDR3 has 15 amino acids. Unmatched junction bases numbered 8, after V lost 7 bases and J lost 4 bases.

This clone was counted between two and nine times. CDR3 region: CASSASGTANNEQFF. CDR3 nucleotides: TGTGCCAGCAGCGCGTCCGGGACAGCCAACAATGAGCAGTTCTTC. The chain combines TRBV5-4 with TRBJ2-1; TRBD1 matches 7 bases. Germline V gives CDR1 SGHNT, CDR2 YYREEE (reference sequence). CDR3 length: 15 residues. V trimming: 4 bases; J trimming: 5 bases; junction bases outside the gene matches: 9.

The chain combines TRBV5-6 with TRBJ2-7; 14 nucleotides line up with TRBD2. Germline V lookup: CDR1 SGHDT, CDR2 YYEEEE. With 4 bases clipped from V and 3 bases from J, the junction kept 6 bases outside the gene matches. This CDR3 comprises 16 residues. As DNA, the CDR3 is TGTGCCAGCAGCCTACGGGGACTAGCGGGAGTCTACGAGCAGTACTTC. Its translation is CASSLRGLAGVYEQYF.

The chain is built from TRBV29-1 and TRBJ1-3; D is undetermined. Germline V gene lookup returns CDR1 SQVTM and CDR2 ANQGSEA. Between the trimmed V and J ends, which lost 4 bases and 0 bases, there was a span of 10 bases. The CDR3 contains 14 residues. As DNA, the CDR3 is TGCAGCGTTGGAAATAGGAGCTCTGGAAACACCATATATTTT. Its translation: CSVGNRSSGNTIYF.

CDR3 in DNA: TGTGCCAGCAGTGAAGAAAGGGGTAGCTTCCCCTACGAGCAGTACTTC. Translated, it gives CASSEERGSFPYEQYF. The chain has TRBV6-1 and TRBJ2-7; D is perhaps TRBD1 (5 bases). V gave up 1 base and J gave up 2 bases, with 15 bases separating them. This CDR3 contains 16 residues. Germline CDR1 is MNHNS and CDR2 is SASEGT.

This chain joins TRBV5-5 and TRBJ2-2; D gene ambiguous. V was cut by 4 bases and J by 6 bases, with 22 bases left in between. Germline-derived CDR1 and CDR2 are SGHKS and YYEKEE (reference sequence). The CDR3 is 17 amino acids. The CDR3 nucleotides read TGTGCCAGCAGCCGCGTCCAGGCAGTCTCATTCGCCGGGGAGCTGTTTTTT. This translates into CASSRVQAVSFAGELFF.

This chain joins TRBV6-5 and TRBJ1-3; D possibly corresponds to TRBD1 (6 bases). This CDR3 has 14 residues. Per germline, CDR1 MNHEY and CDR2 SVGAGI. V was cut by 8 bases and J by 6 bases, with 17 bases left in between. The DNA of the CDR3 is TGTGCCAGCCGATTTGGGGCAGGGGAAAACACCATATATTTT. It specifies CASRFGAGENTIYF.

The CDR3 protein is CASSSRTGGGLWTDTQYF. CDR3 DNA: TGTGCCAGCAGCTCAAGGACAGGGGGAGGATTGTGGACAGATACGCAGTATTTT. The chain joins TRBV11-2 to TRBJ2-3; 10 bases match TRBD1. Germline CDR1 is SGHAT and CDR2 is FQNNGV. This CDR3 contains 18 residues. J lost 3 bases, V lost 4 bases, and 13 bases had no gene match.

The chain uses TRBV5-1 and TRBJ2-1, with 7 bases matching TRBD2. The CDR3 spans 15 residues. Germline trimming cut 4 bases from V and 0 bases from J; bases unmatched to any gene: 4. The germline V gene has CDR1 SGHRS and CDR2 YFSETQ. CDR3 amino acids: CASSSGESSYNEQFF. CDR3 nucleotide sequence: TGCGCCAGCAGCAGCGGGGAGAGCTCCTACAATGAGCAGTTCTTC.

The rearrangement joins TRBV5-1 to TRBJ1-1; no firm D call. Deletions cut 0 bases from V and 1 base from J, with 16 bases between. The CDR3 has 17 residues. Germline CDR1 SGHRS, CDR2 YFSETQ. The CDR3 region is CASSLAFGQSGNTEAFF. The CDR3 DNA is TGCGCCAGCAGCTTGGCCTTCGGCCAAAGCGGGAACACTGAAGCTTTCTTT.

This clone has a single count. J is TRBJ1-2 and V is TRBV25-1, with D perhaps matching TRBD1 (6 bases). There are 15 residues in the CDR3. The germline gives CDR1 MGHDK, CDR2 SYGVNS. Trimming cost V 11 bases and J 8 bases, with 27 bases left between them. CDR3 in DNA: TGTGCCTTTAATCACAGGGCCGGGTCCAAAAGGGGCTACACCTTC. It specifies CAFNHRAGSKRGYTF.

This clone was counted a few times. This sequence joins TRBV4-1 and TRBJ2-7; 7 bases are shared with TRBD1. The V and J ends lost 2 bases and 0 bases, in that order; junction bases with no gene match: 4. This CDR3 has 15 amino acids. Germline lookup yields CDR1 MGHRA and CDR2 YSYEKL. CDR3 sequence: CASSQTGQISYEQYF. The CDR3 DNA reads TGCGCCAGCAGCCAAACGGGACAGATCTCCTACGAGCAGTACTTC.